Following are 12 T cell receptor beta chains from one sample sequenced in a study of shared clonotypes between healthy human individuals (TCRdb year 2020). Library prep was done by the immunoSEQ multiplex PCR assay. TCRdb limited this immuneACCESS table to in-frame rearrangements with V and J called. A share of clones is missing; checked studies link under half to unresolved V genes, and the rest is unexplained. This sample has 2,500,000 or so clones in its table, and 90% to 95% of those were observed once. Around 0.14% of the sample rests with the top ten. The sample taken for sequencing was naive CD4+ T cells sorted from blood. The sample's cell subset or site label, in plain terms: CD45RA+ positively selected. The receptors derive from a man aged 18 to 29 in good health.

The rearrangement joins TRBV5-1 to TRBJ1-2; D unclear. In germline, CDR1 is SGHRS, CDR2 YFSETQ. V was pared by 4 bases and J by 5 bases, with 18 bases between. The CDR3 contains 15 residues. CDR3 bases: TGCGCCAGCAGCCCACGATCCGATTCCCCTTATGGCTACACCTTC. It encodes CASSPRSDSPYGYTF.

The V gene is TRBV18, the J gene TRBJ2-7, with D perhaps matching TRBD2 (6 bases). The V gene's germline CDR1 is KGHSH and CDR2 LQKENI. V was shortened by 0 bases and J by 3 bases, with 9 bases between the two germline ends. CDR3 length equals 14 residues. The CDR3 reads CASSPPEGNYEQYF. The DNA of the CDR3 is TGTGCCAGCTCACCACCGGAGGGAAACTACGAGCAGTACTTC.

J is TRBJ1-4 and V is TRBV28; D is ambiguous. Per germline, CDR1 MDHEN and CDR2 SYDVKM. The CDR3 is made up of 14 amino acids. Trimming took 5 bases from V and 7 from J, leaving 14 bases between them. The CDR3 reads CASSGEGMSEKLFF. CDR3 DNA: TGTGCCAGCAGTGGAGAAGGGATGAGTGAAAAACTGTTTTTT. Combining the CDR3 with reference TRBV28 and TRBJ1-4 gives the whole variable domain DVKVTQSSRYLVKRTGEKVFLECVQDMDHENMFWYRQDPGLGLRLIYFSYDVKMKEKGDIPEGYSVSREKKERFSLILESASTNQTSMYLCASSGEGMSEKLFFGSGTQLSVL.

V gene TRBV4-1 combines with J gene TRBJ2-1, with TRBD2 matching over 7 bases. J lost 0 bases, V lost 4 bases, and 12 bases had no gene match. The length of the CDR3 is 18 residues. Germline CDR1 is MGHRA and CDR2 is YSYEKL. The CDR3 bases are TGCGCCAGCAGCCCCCTTCTCGGAGGGAGGGACTCCTACAATGAGCAGTTCTTC. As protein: CASSPLLGGRDSYNEQFF.

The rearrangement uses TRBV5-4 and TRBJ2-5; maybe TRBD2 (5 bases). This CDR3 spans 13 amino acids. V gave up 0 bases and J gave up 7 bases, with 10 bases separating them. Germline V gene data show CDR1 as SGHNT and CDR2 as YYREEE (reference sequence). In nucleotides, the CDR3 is TGTGCCAGCAGCTTGGGACTCGAGGGGACCCAGTACTTC. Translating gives CASSLGLEGTQYF. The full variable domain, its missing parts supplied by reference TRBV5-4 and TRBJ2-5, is ETGVTQSPTHLIKTRGQQVTLRCSSQSGHNTVSWYQQALGQGPQFIFQYYREEENGRGNFPPRFSGLQFPNYSSELNVNALELDDSALYLCASSLGLEGTQYFGPGTRLLVL.

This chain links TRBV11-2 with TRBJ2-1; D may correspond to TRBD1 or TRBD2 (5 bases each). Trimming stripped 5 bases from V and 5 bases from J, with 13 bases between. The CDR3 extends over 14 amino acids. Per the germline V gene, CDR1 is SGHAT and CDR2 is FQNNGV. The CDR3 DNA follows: TGTGCCAGCAGCCTGGTTTGGGGGAACAATGAGCAGTTCTTC. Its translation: CASSLVWGNNEQFF.

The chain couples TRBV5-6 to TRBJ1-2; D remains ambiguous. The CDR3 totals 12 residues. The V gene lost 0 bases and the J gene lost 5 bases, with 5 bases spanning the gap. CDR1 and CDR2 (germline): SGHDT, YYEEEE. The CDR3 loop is CASSLVGYGYTF. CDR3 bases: TGTGCCAGCAGCTTGGTCGGGTATGGCTACACCTTC.

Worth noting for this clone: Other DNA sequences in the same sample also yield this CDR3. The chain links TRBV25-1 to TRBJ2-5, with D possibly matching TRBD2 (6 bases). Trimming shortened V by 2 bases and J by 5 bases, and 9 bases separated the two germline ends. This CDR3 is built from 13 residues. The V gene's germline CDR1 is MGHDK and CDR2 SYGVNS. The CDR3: CASSEAGRETQYF. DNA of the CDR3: TGTGCCAGCAGTGAAGCGGGGCGTGAGACCCAGTACTTC.

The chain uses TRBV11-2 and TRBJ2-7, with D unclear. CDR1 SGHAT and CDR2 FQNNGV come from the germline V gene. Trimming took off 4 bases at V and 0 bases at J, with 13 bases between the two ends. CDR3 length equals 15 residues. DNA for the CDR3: TGTGCCAGCAGCTCGCCGGGCCCCTTCTCCTACGAGCAGTACTTC. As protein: CASSSPGPFSYEQYF. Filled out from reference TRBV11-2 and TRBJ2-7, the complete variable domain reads EAGVAQSPRYKIIEKRQSVAFWCNPISGHATLYWYQQILGQGPKLLIQFQNNGVVDDSQLPKDRFSAERLKGVDSTLKIQPAKLEDSAVYLCASSSPGPFSYEQYFGPGTRLTVT.

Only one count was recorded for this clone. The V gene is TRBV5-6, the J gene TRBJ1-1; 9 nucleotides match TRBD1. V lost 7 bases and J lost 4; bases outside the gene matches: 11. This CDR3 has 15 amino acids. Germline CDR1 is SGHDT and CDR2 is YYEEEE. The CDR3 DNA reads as TGTGCCAGCGTAGAGACAGGGGGGAGTTCCACTGAAGCTTTCTTT. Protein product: CASVETGGSSTEAFF.

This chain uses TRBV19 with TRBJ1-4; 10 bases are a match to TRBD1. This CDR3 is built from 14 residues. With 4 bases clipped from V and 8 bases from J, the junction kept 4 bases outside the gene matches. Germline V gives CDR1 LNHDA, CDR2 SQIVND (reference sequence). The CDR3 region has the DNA TGTGCCAGTAGTACGGGACAGGGGAACGAAAAACTGTTTTTT. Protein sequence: CASSTGQGNEKLFF.

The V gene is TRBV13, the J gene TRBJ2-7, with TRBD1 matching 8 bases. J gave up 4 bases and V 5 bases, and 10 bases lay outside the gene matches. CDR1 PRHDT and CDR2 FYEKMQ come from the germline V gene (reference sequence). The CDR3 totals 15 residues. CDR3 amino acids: CASSRDRGVSYEQYF. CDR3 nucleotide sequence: TGTGCCAGCAGCCGCGACAGGGGTGTATCTTACGAGCAGTACTTC. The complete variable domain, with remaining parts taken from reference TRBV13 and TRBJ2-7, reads AAGVIQSPRHLIKEKRETATLKCYPIPRHDTVYWYQQGPGQDPQFLISFYEKMQSDKGSIPDRFSAQQFSDYHSELNMSSLELGDSALYFCASSRDRGVSYEQYFGPGTRLTVT.